This T cell receptor beta chain came from a study of CD8 T cells in ankylosing spondylitis. In the case of this clonotype: Its antigen is as yet unknown.

Making use of molecular barcodes, quantitative 5'-RACE generated TCR beta libraries. TCRdb processed the 5' RACE reads anew with MiXCR; each CDR3 protein has one entry. The repertoire holds about 800,000 distinct CDR3 sequences, with 12% as singletons. Study-wide results and caveats: Roughly 8 highly homologous variants formed a TCR beta motif that appeared characteristic of ankylosing spondylitis blood.

The sequencing sample was made of blood, either unsorted or a sorted T cell fraction (not recorded which). The receptor comes from a male donor with ankylosing spondylitis.

This CDR3 is CSALRVTNEKLFF. Here the CDR3 DNA reads TGCAGTGCTCTTCGTGTGACTAATGAAAAACTGTTTTTT. The chain couples TRBV20-1 to TRBJ1-4; D is undetermined. The V gene's germline CDR1 is DFQATT and CDR2 SNEGSKA (reference sequence). V gave up 5 bases and J gave up 2 bases, with 9 bases separating them. The CDR3 covers 13 residues.